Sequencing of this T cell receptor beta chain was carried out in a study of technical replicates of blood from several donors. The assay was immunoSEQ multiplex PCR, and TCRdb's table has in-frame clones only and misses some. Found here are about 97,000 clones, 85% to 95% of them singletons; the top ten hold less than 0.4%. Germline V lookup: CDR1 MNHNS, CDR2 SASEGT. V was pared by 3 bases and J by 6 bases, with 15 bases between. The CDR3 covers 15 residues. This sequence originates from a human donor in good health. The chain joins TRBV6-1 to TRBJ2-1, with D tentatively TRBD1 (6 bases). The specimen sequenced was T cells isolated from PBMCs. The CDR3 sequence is CASSESQGLGNEQFF. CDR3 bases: TGTGCCAGCAGTGAGTCGCAGGGGTTGGGCAATGAGCAGTTCTTC.